These 26 T cell receptor beta chains originate from one sample sequenced in a study of T cells after yellow fever vaccination. TCRdb itself ran the 5' RACE reads through MiXCR, one entry per CDR3 protein. This table holds some 400,000 distinct CDR3 sequences, roughly 20% found once. Material: PBMCs, obtained before the yellow fever booster vaccination. Receptor source: a man in his late teens or twenties who received the YFV17D yellow fever vaccine.

This clonotype was picked up one time. The rearrangement joins TRBV5-1 to TRBJ2-7; D is unclear. V lost 3 bases and J lost 2, with 9 bases in between. Per germline, CDR1 SGHRS and CDR2 YFSETQ. The CDR3 is 13 amino acids. CDR3 DNA: TGCGCCAGCAGCTCCGGGCCCCCCTACGAGCAGTACTTC. Residues: CASSSGPPYEQYF.

This clonotype was counted only a few times. The chain is built from TRBV3-1 and TRBJ2-7, with no clear D. The CDR3 covers 13 residues. Trimming pared 10 bases from V and 2 bases from J, leaving 15 bases between. The germline gives CDR1 LGHDT, CDR2 YNNKEL (reference sequence). The CDR3 reads CATRTAGTYEQYF. The DNA of the CDR3 is TGTGCCACTCGGACGGCTGGCACCTACGAGCAGTACTTC.

V and J are TRBV5-1 and TRBJ1-1; no reliable D call. CDR3 length equals 14 residues. The V and J ends lost 3 bases and 2 bases respectively, with 11 bases between them. Germline loops: CDR1 SGHRS, CDR2 YFSETQ. In DNA form, the CDR3 reads TGCGCCAGCAGCTCTGGTACTCCCAACACTGAAGCTTTCTTT. This gives the protein CASSSGTPNTEAFF.

This clonotype occurred a few times. The J gene is TRBJ1-5, the V gene TRBV12-3 or TRBV12-4, with D unclear. V was pared by 3 bases and J by 0 bases, with 6 bases between. There are 14 residues in the CDR3. The CDR3 loop is CASSFLDSNQPQHF. The CDR3 DNA is TGTGCCAGCAGTTTCTTAGATAGCAATCAGCCCCAGCATTTT.

A few counts support this clonotype. The chain is built from TRBV9 and TRBJ2-5; D possibly uses TRBD1 or TRBD2 (5 bases each). V was shortened by 4 bases and J by 2 bases, with 15 bases between the two germline ends. The CDR3 totals 15 residues. Germline loops: CDR1 SGDLS, CDR2 YYNGEE. CDR3 in amino acids: CASSHSGPGQETQYF. CDR3 coding DNA: TGTGCCAGCAGCCATTCAGGGCCGGGGCAAGAGACCCAGTACTTC.

In this sample, this clonotype turned up a few times. The chain recombines TRBV5-1 with TRBJ1-3; D remains unclear. From germline, CDR1 is SGHRS and CDR2 YFSETQ. The CDR3 has 16 residues. Trimming cost V 1 base and J 4 bases, with 15 bases left between them. The CDR3 nucleotides are TGCGCCAGCAGCTTGCGGCTGGGATCTTCAGGAAACACCATATATTTT. This encodes CASSLRLGSSGNTIYF.

This clonotype was seen only a few times. V and J are TRBV20-1 and TRBJ1-2; D is perhaps TRBD1 (6 bases). Trimming stripped 2 bases from V and 6 bases from J, with 13 bases between. Germline V gene sequence: CDR1 DFQATT, CDR2 SNEGSKA (reference sequence). This CDR3 has 13 amino acids. The CDR3 sequence: CSARLEDSHGYTF. CDR3 DNA sequence: TGCAGTGCTAGATTGGAGGACAGTCATGGCTACACCTTC.

This clonotype was counted once. The V call is TRBV20-1, the J call TRBJ2-3; unclear D gene. Germline assignment: CDR1 DFQATT and CDR2 SNEGSKA (reference sequence). The CDR3 covers 10 residues. V was cut by 2 bases and J by 6 bases, with 3 bases left in between. CDR3 DNA sequence: TGCAGTGCTAGATTTGATACGCAGTATTTT. This gives the protein CSARFDTQYF.

This clonotype was seen a few times. As DNA, the CDR3 is TGTGCCAGCAGTATGGCCTACGAGCAGTACTTC. Its translation is CASSMAYEQYF. J is TRBJ2-7 and V is TRBV12-3 or TRBV12-4; D remains unclear. This CDR3 region has 11 residues. V gave up 5 bases and J gave up 2 bases, with 4 bases separating them.

This clonotype has only a few counts. This chain links TRBV6-2 or TRBV6-3 with TRBJ2-1; maybe TRBD2 (7 bases). Trimming removed 7 bases at V and 7 bases at J, with 20 bases between. Looked up from germline, CDR1 is MNHEY and CDR2 is SVGEGT. The CDR3 is 15 amino acids. The CDR3 sequence is CASTTKHGGPNEQFF. The DNA of the CDR3 is TGTGCCAGCACCACAAAACACGGGGGGCCTAATGAGCAGTTCTTC.

V is TRBV12-3 or TRBV12-4 and J is TRBJ1-6; no firm D call. This CDR3 is 15 amino acids long. The V end lost 3 bases, the J end lost 1 base, and 7 bases lay between the germline ends. The chain's CDR3 is CASSLSGSYNSPLHF. As DNA, the CDR3 is TGTGCCAGCAGTTTGTCCGGATCCTATAATTCACCCCTCCACTTT.

This clonotype has only a few counts. V and J are TRBV9 and TRBJ2-1; 8 bases are a match to TRBD2. The germline V gene has CDR1 SGDLS and CDR2 YYNGEE. V shed 1 base, J shed 6 bases, and the junction held 6 bases outside the gene matches. The CDR3 spans 15 residues. CDR3 in DNA: TGTGCCAGCAGCGTAAGGACGGGGGGGTCCAATGAGCAGTTCTTC. Translated, it gives CASSVRTGGSNEQFF.

This clonotype has a handful of counts. The rearrangement links TRBV7-9 to TRBJ2-1, with D uncertain. Germline V gene sequence: CDR1 SEHNR, CDR2 FQNEAQ (reference sequence). This CDR3 contains 11 residues. Trimming took 6 bases from V and 7 from J, leaving 7 bases between them. The CDR3 sequence is CASRYYNEQFF. The CDR3 nucleotides read TGTGCCAGCAGGTACTATAATGAGCAGTTCTTC.

This clonotype was observed a few times. The rearrangement links TRBV10-3 to TRBJ2-7; TRBD2 is a possible D gene (5 bases). Per the germline V gene, CDR1 is ENHRY and CDR2 is SYGVKD. With 7 bases removed from V and 5 bases from J, the gap between germline ends came to 15 bases. This CDR3 has 13 residues. The CDR3 here is CAINRQEDHEQYF. As DNA, the CDR3 is TGTGCCATCAATAGGCAGGAGGACCACGAGCAGTACTTC.

There are many counts of this clonotype. CDR3 DNA sequence: TGTGCCAGCAGTTACAGGGGGCTTGGCACAGATACGCAGTATTTT. This gives the protein CASSYRGLGTDTQYF. The gene calls are TRBV6-6 and TRBJ2-3; 7 positions agree with TRBD1. This CDR3 is 15 amino acids long. Germline CDR1 reads MNHNY; CDR2 reads SVGAGI (reference sequence). The V gene end was trimmed by 2 bases and the J gene end by 1 base; junction bases not matched to a gene: 3.

The gene calls are TRBV6-5 and TRBJ2-7, with D possibly TRBD2 on 6 matching bases. The CDR3 has 13 residues. V lost 2 bases and J 11 bases, leaving 16 bases between the germline ends. Germline V gene data show CDR1 as MNHEY and CDR2 as SVGAGI. Here the CDR3 reads CASSYALAGREYF. In DNA form, the CDR3 reads TGTGCCAGCAGTTACGCCCTCGCGGGGCGGGAGTACTTC.

This clonotype was seen only a few times. This chain links TRBV2 with TRBJ2-7; D remains ambiguous. The CDR3 runs 10 residues. Trimming pared 7 bases from V and 4 bases from J, leaving 5 bases between. CDR1 SNHLY and CDR2 FYNNEI come from the germline V gene. Here the CDR3 DNA reads TGTGCCAGCATGCGGTACGAGCAGTACTTC. It encodes CASMRYEQYF.

In its sample, this clonotype was seen a few times. The J gene is TRBJ1-4, the V gene TRBV12-3 or TRBV12-4; TRBD1 is a possible D gene (5 bases). V gave up 7 bases and J gave up 5 bases, with 20 bases separating them. The CDR3 is 16 residues long. CDR3 in DNA: TGTGCCAGCACTACTCGATCCCGGGACGCGAATGAAAAACTGTTTTTT. It specifies CASTTRSRDANEKLFF.

The CDR3 region has the DNA TGTGCCAGCAGCCCCGTATCCTACCAAGAGACCCAGTACTTC. Translating gives CASSPVSYQETQYF. The chain has TRBV7-7 and TRBJ2-5; D remains ambiguous. Germline V gene lookup returns CDR1 SSHAT and CDR2 FNYEAQ (reference sequence). This CDR3 contains 14 residues. With 5 bases removed from V and 0 bases from J, the gap between germline ends came to 10 bases. Filled out from reference TRBV7-7 and TRBJ2-5, the complete variable domain reads GAGVSQSPRYKVTKRGQDVTLRCDPISSHATLYWYQQALGQGPEFLTYFNYEAQPDKSGLPSDRFSAERPEGSISTLTIQRTEQRDSAMYRCASSPVSYQETQYFGPGTRLLVL.

This clonotype was detected a few times. The chain joins TRBV7-8 to TRBJ2-2; TRBD1 agrees at 9 bases. CDR1 is SGHVS and CDR2 is FQNEAQ in the germline V gene. The CDR3 loop spans 16 amino acids. Trimming took 4 bases from V and 7 from J; bases not matched to a gene: 10. The DNA for the CDR3 is TGTGCCAGCAGCTCGACTTACAGGGGGCTAGGCGGGGAGCTGTTTTTT. Translation: CASSSTYRGLGGELFF.

This clonotype was detected once. This sequence joins TRBV20-1 and TRBJ1-1; D gene unclear. Germline CDR1 is DFQATT and CDR2 is SNEGSKA (reference sequence). The CDR3 length is 13 residues. Trimming shortened V by 3 bases and J by 4 bases, and 12 bases separated the two germline ends. The CDR3 sequence is CSASRRIVTEAFF. In nucleotides, the CDR3 is TGCAGTGCTAGCCGCCGGATCGTCACTGAAGCTTTCTTT.

The chain carries TRBV20-1 and TRBJ2-1; 10 bases are shared with TRBD1. V lost 8 bases and J lost 6; bases outside the gene matches: 7. Germline V lookup: CDR1 DFQATT, CDR2 SNEGSKA (reference sequence). This CDR3 is 13 amino acids long. CDR3 amino acids: CSFRQGASNEQFF. Written as DNA, the CDR3 is TGCAGTTTCCGACAGGGGGCAAGCAATGAGCAGTTCTTC.

This clonotype was recorded once. The chain carries TRBV25-1 and TRBJ2-5, with unresolved D. CDR3 length equals 10 residues. V gave up 6 bases and J gave up 6 bases, with 5 bases separating them. CDR1 is MGHDK and CDR2 is SYGVNS in the germline V gene. The CDR3 reads CASSRQTQYF. The CDR3 nucleotides read TGTGCCAGCAGCAGACAGACCCAGTACTTC.

This clonotype came up a few times. This rearrangement joins TRBV5-1 to TRBJ2-2, with D perhaps TRBD1 or TRBD2 (6 bases each). The CDR3 is 14 residues long. Trimming removed 7 bases from V and 4 bases from J, with 14 bases in between. Germline V gene lookup returns CDR1 SGHRS and CDR2 YFSETQ. The CDR3 reads CASATQGGTGELFF. CDR3 sequence (DNA): TGCGCCAGCGCGACACAGGGAGGCACCGGGGAGCTGTTTTTT.

V usage is TRBV12-3 or TRBV12-4 and J usage is TRBJ1-2, with no clear D. The CDR3 is 14 amino acids. V was pared by 1 base and J by 8 bases, with 14 bases between. The CDR3 is CASSLVVALDGYTF. In DNA form, the CDR3 reads TGTGCCAGCAGTTTAGTGGTGGCCCTGGACGGCTACACCTTC.

Notes on this clonotype: Given a much more abundant clone one base away, this may be a read error. The chain is built from TRBV2 and TRBJ1-1; TRBD1 matches at 7 bases. This CDR3 is built from 14 residues. Germline assignment: CDR1 SNHLY and CDR2 FYNNEI. V lost 7 bases to trimming and J lost 3 bases; unmatched junction nucleotides: 8. DNA of the CDR3: TGTGCCAGCATCTCGGGACAGTTGTACACTGAAGCTTTCTTT. Its protein product is CASISGQLYTEAFF.